The T cell receptor beta chain under discussion was sequenced for a study of cytomegalovirus exposure and HLA in healthy donors. Trimming took off 6 bases at V and 2 bases at J, with 13 bases between the two ends. The V gene's germline CDR1 is MNHNS and CDR2 SASEGT. The CDR3 loop spans 14 amino acids. Sequencing used immunoSEQ multiplex PCR; TCRdb keeps in-frame clones, though not all of them. The sample shows 350,000 or so clones, roughly 88% of them seen only once. Sequenced: PBMCs. V usage is TRBV6-1 and J usage is TRBJ2-5, with D tentatively TRBD2 (7 bases). The source of this sequence is a woman aged 18-35 years in good health and CMV-seronegative. The CDR3 protein is CASSPGDYQETQYF. CDR3 nucleotides: TGTGCCAGCAGCCCAGGGGACTATCAAGAGACCCAGTACTTC.